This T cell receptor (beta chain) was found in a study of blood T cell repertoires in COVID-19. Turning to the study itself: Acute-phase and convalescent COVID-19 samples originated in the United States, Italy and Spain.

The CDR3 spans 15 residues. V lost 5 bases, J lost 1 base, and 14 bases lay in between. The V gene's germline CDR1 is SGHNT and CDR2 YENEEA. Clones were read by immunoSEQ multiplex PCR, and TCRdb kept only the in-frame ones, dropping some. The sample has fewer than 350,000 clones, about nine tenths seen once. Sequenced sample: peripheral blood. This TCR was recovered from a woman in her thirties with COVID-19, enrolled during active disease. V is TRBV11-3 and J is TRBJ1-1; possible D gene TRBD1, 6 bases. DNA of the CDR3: TGTGCCAGCAGCCCCGGGGGGCAGCAGAACACTGAAGCTTTCTTT. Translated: CASSPGGQQNTEAFF.